What follows is one TCR beta chain and its context. As yet, its antigen is unknown. Method: immunoSEQ multiplex PCR; TCRdb's copy keeps in-frame clones and lacks some. The table has fewer than 150,000 clones, about 91% seen once. These data belong to a study of cytomegalovirus exposure and HLA in healthy donors. Study at large: A later analysis reported the 100 to 150 validation repertoires used the same platform as the roughly 670 first-cohort repertoires.

Study-level results: According to a subsequent analysis, TCR clusters identified in the first cohort showed a tendency to co-occur across the 110 or so validation repertoires. According to the study, 180 or so TCR beta chains were cytomegalovirus-associated. Rarity held for most TCR sequences, but there were some public TCRs that occurred in many donors.

The sample was PBMCs. The source of this sequence is a woman in her late teens or twenties in good health and CMV-seropositive.

Here the CDR3 reads CATTGQASYGYTF. The CDR3 nucleotides read TGTGCCACCACAGGACAGGCCTCCTATGGCTACACCTTC. The gene calls are TRBV15 and TRBJ1-2, with 7 bases lining up with TRBD1. Germline loops: CDR1 LNHNV, CDR2 YYDKDF (reference sequence). The CDR3 has 13 residues. J gave up 4 bases and V 7 bases, and 6 bases lay outside the gene matches. The full variable domain, completed using reference TRBV15 and TRBJ1-2, is DAMVIQNPRYQVTQFGKPVTLSCSQTLNHNVMYWYQQKSSQAPKLLFHYYDKDFNNEADTPDNFQSRRPNTSFCFLDIRSPGLGDTAMYLCATTGQASYGYTFGSGTRLTVV.